These 29 T cell receptor beta chains were sequenced from one sample in a study of T cells in narcolepsy. Produced via immunoSEQ multiplex PCR; TCRdb's table is partial and in-frame only. The sample lists 25,000 to 35,000 clones; around 83% were seen once. Sequencing was done on a sample of memory (CD45RA-) CD4+ T cells from blood. These receptors came from a human donor in good health.

The gene calls are TRBV19 and TRBJ1-6; weak D call: TRBD1 (5 bases). This CDR3 contains 19 residues. The ends were cut back, 1 base at V and 0 bases at J, with 16 bases in the middle. The germline V gene encodes CDR1 LNHDA and CDR2 SQIVND (reference sequence). CDR3: CASSIGGADQSSYNSPLHF. CDR3 DNA sequence: TGTGCCAGTAGTATAGGAGGGGCGGACCAGAGCTCCTATAATTCACCCCTCCACTTT.

This clone showed up just once. V usage is TRBV7-9 and J usage is TRBJ2-1, with a possible D match to TRBD2 (7 bases). The CDR3 covers 13 residues. Germline V gene lookup returns CDR1 SEHNR and CDR2 FQNEAQ (reference sequence). V dropped 1 base and J dropped 8 bases, with 9 bases sitting between them. The CDR3 sequence: CASSLEGGHEQFF. The CDR3 DNA reads as TGTGCCAGCAGCTTAGAGGGGGGGCATGAGCAGTTCTTC.

The chain carries TRBV27 and TRBJ2-7, with TRBD1 matching over 9 bases. V was pared by 5 bases and J by 1 base, with 3 bases of the junction left unmatched. CDR3 length: 14 residues. Germline-derived CDR1 and CDR2 are MNHEY and SMNVEV (reference sequence). CDR3 DNA: TGTGCCAGCAGTAGGGACAGGGTATCCTACGAGCAGTACTTC. Its protein is CASSRDRVSYEQYF.

This chain joins TRBV6-6 and TRBJ1-4; D might be TRBD1 (6 bases). Per germline, CDR1 MNHNY and CDR2 SVGAGI (reference sequence). Trimming shortened V by 0 bases and J by 13 bases, and 15 bases separated the two germline ends. This CDR3 has 14 amino acids. Here the CDR3 DNA reads TGTGCCAGCAGTTACTCCATCTTACAGGGTTCACTGTTTTTT. Its translation is CASSYSILQGSLFF.

The chain combines TRBV2 with TRBJ1-2; D possibly corresponds to TRBD1 (5 bases). CDR3 length: 13 residues. V was trimmed by 6 bases and J by 1 base, leaving 9 bases between them. The germline V gene has CDR1 SNHLY and CDR2 FYNNEI. The CDR3 DNA sequence: TGTGCCAGCAGCATCCAGGGTAACTATGGCTACACCTTC. This codes for CASSIQGNYGYTF.

This clone was observed a handful of times. V gene TRBV5-6 combines with J gene TRBJ1-2, with TRBD1 matching over 7 bases. CDR3 length equals 13 residues. Unmatched junction bases numbered 4, after V lost 0 bases and J lost 8 bases. CDR1 and CDR2 (germline): SGHDT, YYEEEE. CDR3 sequence reads: CASSLDRGRGYTF. As DNA, the CDR3 is TGTGCCAGCAGCTTGGACAGGGGAAGAGGCTACACCTTC.

V usage is TRBV14 and J usage is TRBJ1-1; D perhaps matches TRBD1 (5 bases). Germline V CDR1 and CDR2: SGHDN, FVKESK. V was cut by 4 bases and J by 4 bases, with 13 bases left in between. The CDR3 spans 14 residues. The CDR3 coding sequence is TGTGCCAGCAGCCCCAAAAGAGGGGCCACTGAAGCTTTCTTT. This sequence encodes CASSPKRGATEAFF.

V usage is TRBV13 and J usage is TRBJ1-6, with a possible D match to TRBD1 (6 bases). CDR1 and CDR2 (germline): PRHDT, FYEKMQ (reference sequence). V was pared by 8 bases and J by 6 bases, with 14 bases between. The CDR3 has 14 amino acids. This chain's CDR3 is CASHPGQFNSPLHF. The DNA for the CDR3 is TGTGCCAGCCACCCGGGACAATTTAATTCACCCCTCCACTTT.

This chain links TRBV14 with TRBJ2-6, with D uncertain. CDR1 and CDR2 (germline): SGHDN, FVKESK. CDR3 length equals 13 residues. The V and J ends lost 5 bases and 3 bases respectively, with 5 bases between them. CDR3 sequence reads: CASSEVGANVLTF. DNA of the CDR3: TGTGCCAGCAGCGAAGTTGGGGCCAACGTCCTGACTTTC. Supplemented by reference TRBV14 and TRBJ2-6, the full variable domain reads EAGVTQFPSHSVIEKGQTVTLRCDPISGHDNLYWYRRVMGKEIKFLLHFVKESKQDESGMPNNRFLAERTGGTYSTLKVQPAELEDSGVYFCASSEVGANVLTFGAGSRLTVL.

This chain connects TRBV5-6 to TRBJ2-3, with a possible D match to TRBD1 (6 bases). The CDR3 has 16 residues. The germline V gene has CDR1 SGHDT and CDR2 YYEEEE. V shed 1 base and J shed 2 bases, with 14 bases lying between them. This CDR3 reads CASSLTGNPNTDTQYF. The CDR3, as DNA: TGTGCCAGCAGCTTGACAGGGAATCCAAACACAGATACGCAGTATTTT. Filled out from reference TRBV5-6 and TRBJ2-3, the complete variable domain reads DAGVTQSPTHLIKTRGQQVTLRCSPKSGHDTVSWYQQALGQGPQFIFQYYEEEERQRGNFPDRFSGHQFPNYSSELNVNALLLGDSALYLCASSLTGNPNTDTQYFGPGTRLTVL.

This chain links TRBV2 with TRBJ2-5; TRBD1 might be the D (5 bases). The DNA end lines up better with TRBJ2-7; the J call may be wrong. Germline CDR1 is SNHLY and CDR2 is FYNNEI. There are 13 residues in the CDR3. The CDR3 DNA is TGTGCCAGCAAGGACACAGTGAGCTACGAGCAGTACTTC. The encoded protein is CASKDTVSYEQYF.

The chain is built from TRBV4-3 and TRBJ1-1; 8 positions agree with TRBD1. This CDR3 region has 15 residues. V trimming: 3 bases; J trimming: 2 bases; junction bases outside the gene matches: 5. CDR1 and CDR2 from the germline V gene are LGHNA and YSLEER. DNA for the CDR3: TGCGCCAGCAGCCACGGAGACAGGGGAAACACTGAAGCTTTCTTT. It yields the protein CASSHGDRGNTEAFF.

This chain uses TRBV7-2 with TRBJ1-2; D gene ambiguous. This CDR3 is 12 amino acids long. Germline V gene lookup returns CDR1 SGHTA and CDR2 FQGNSA. Trimming removed 1 base at V and 5 bases at J, with 5 bases between. CDR3 residues: CASSLGEYGYTF. DNA of the CDR3: TGTGCCAGCAGCTTAGGAGAATATGGCTACACCTTC.

About this clone itself: The sample holds other DNA sequences that translate to the same CDR3. The gene calls are TRBV2 and TRBJ2-7; D possibly corresponds to TRBD1 (6 bases). Germline CDR1 is SNHLY and CDR2 is FYNNEI. V was pared by 8 bases and J by 2 bases, with 19 bases between. The length of the CDR3 is 15 residues. CDR3 nucleotides: TGTGCCAGCCGAAACGACAGGACTCCCACCTACGAGCAGTACGTC. Its protein is CASRNDRTPTYEQYV.

The table lists this clone with a count of one. The chain carries TRBV5-1 and TRBJ2-2, with D perhaps matching TRBD1 (6 bases). Germline CDR1 SGHRS, CDR2 YFSETQ. This CDR3 spans 17 amino acids. Trimming took off 5 bases at V and 2 bases at J, with 19 bases between the two ends. CDR3 region: CASRPREGGTNTGELFF. CDR3 DNA sequence: TGCGCCAGCAGACCGCGCGAGGGTGGGACAAACACCGGGGAGCTGTTTTTT.

The chain has TRBV7-8 and TRBJ1-1, with D unclear. Germline V gene data show CDR1 as SGHVS and CDR2 as FQNEAQ. The CDR3 is 13 residues long. Trimming removed 5 bases at V and 7 bases at J, with 14 bases between. The CDR3, as DNA: TGTGCCAGCAGCCCCGATGCCTGGGGTGAAGCTTTCTTT. This translates into CASSPDAWGEAFF.

Only one count was recorded for this clone. The chain carries TRBV15 and TRBJ2-1; tentative D call: TRBD1 (5 bases). Germline CDR1 is LNHNV and CDR2 is YYDKDF (reference sequence). This CDR3 region has 16 residues. The ends were cut back, 1 base at V and 3 bases at J, with 13 bases in the middle. The CDR3 reads CATSRVLDIRYNEQFF. The CDR3 bases are TGTGCCACCAGCAGAGTTCTGGACATCCGCTACAATGAGCAGTTCTTC.

This rearrangement joins TRBV7-9 to TRBJ1-2; the D gene is possibly TRBD1 (6 bases). Trimming removed 3 bases from V and 4 bases from J, with 24 bases in between. This CDR3 region has 18 residues. The germline V gene has CDR1 SEHNR and CDR2 FQNEAQ (reference sequence). The CDR3 loop is CASSFERGREGSSYGYTF. CDR3 sequence (DNA): TGTGCCAGCAGCTTTGAACGGGGGCGCGAGGGCTCGAGCTATGGCTACACCTTC.

This clone was seen more than once but under ten times. The chain couples TRBV27 to TRBJ2-3, with TRBD2 matching over 8 bases. After removal of 7 bases from V and 0 bases from J, the junction contained 12 bases not matched to a gene. In germline, CDR1 is MNHEY, CDR2 SMNVEV (reference sequence). This CDR3 contains 17 residues. The CDR3 reads CASTTPPAGDSTDTQYF. The DNA for the CDR3 is TGTGCCAGCACCACTCCCCCAGCGGGGGATAGCACAGATACGCAGTATTTT.

J is TRBJ2-7 and V is TRBV9; 7 bases line up with TRBD1. Germline V gives CDR1 SGDLS, CDR2 YYNGEE. V was pared by 4 bases and J by 3 bases, with 10 bases of the junction left unmatched. The CDR3 has 15 amino acids. CDR3 coding DNA: TGTGCCAGCAGCCCTCGGGACAGAGGGAACTACGAGCAGTACTTC. Amino acids: CASSPRDRGNYEQYF.

This clone came up a few times. The chain has TRBV28 and TRBJ1-2, with a tentative D call TRBD1 (6 bases). The CDR3 totals 12 residues. Per germline, CDR1 MDHEN and CDR2 SYDVKM. Deletions cut 6 bases from V and 7 bases from J, with 12 bases between. In DNA form, the CDR3 reads TGTGCCAGCAGCCAGGGGTGGGGTGGCTACACCTTC. Amino acids: CASSQGWGGYTF.

This chain uses TRBV29-1 with TRBJ1-2; D is unclear. V was cut by 4 bases and J by 2 bases, with 8 bases left in between. CDR1 and CDR2 (germline): SQVTM, ANQGSEA. This CDR3 region has 12 residues. CDR3 coding DNA: TGCAGCGTTGCGGAGGGCAACTATGGCTACACCTTC. Translation: CSVAEGNYGYTF. The full variable domain, its missing parts supplied by reference TRBV29-1 and TRBJ1-2, is SAVISQKPSRDICQRGTSLTIQCQVDSQVTMMFWYRQQPGQSLTLIATANQGSEATYESGFVIDKFPISRPNLTFSTLTVSNMSPEDSSIYLCSVAEGNYGYTFGSGTRLTVV.

This clone was seen once. The chain uses TRBV28 and TRBJ2-1, with D uncertain. The CDR3 sequence is 14 residues long. V shed 3 bases and J shed 6 bases, with 12 bases lying between them. Germline CDR1 reads MDHEN; CDR2 reads SYDVKM. CDR3 residues: CASSFSVQSNEQFF. The CDR3 DNA is TGTGCCAGCAGTTTTAGTGTTCAGAGCAATGAGCAGTTCTTC.

This clone was seen only once. The rearrangement uses TRBV18 and TRBJ2-1, with D possibly TRBD1 on 5 matching bases. CDR1 and CDR2 (germline): KGHSH, LQKENI. V lost 5 bases and J lost 5, with 13 bases in between. This CDR3 comprises 14 residues. CDR3 nucleotides: TGTGCCAGCTCATTGGCAGGGCTGGACAATGAGCAGTTCTTC. Encoded protein: CASSLAGLDNEQFF.

The chain carries TRBV28 and TRBJ2-2, with 8 bases identical to TRBD1. The CDR3 length is 16 residues. Germline V CDR1 and CDR2: MDHEN, SYDVKM. V was pared by 3 bases and J by 6 bases, with 9 bases of the junction left unmatched. CDR3 amino acids: CASSFGGQGYSGELFF. As DNA, the CDR3 is TGTGCCAGCAGTTTTGGAGGACAGGGCTATTCCGGGGAGCTGTTTTTT.

The chain combines TRBV5-1 with TRBJ1-2; TRBD1 is a possible D gene (5 bases). Trimming took 5 bases from V and 5 from J, leaving 16 bases between them. This CDR3 is built from 14 residues. Germline V gene sequence: CDR1 SGHRS, CDR2 YFSETQ. The CDR3 coding sequence is TGCGCCAGCAGTCCTACGACAGAACCTTATGGCTACACCTTC. Its protein product is CASSPTTEPYGYTF.

The chain is built from TRBV5-4 and TRBJ2-3; D perhaps matches TRBD2 (6 bases). This CDR3 spans 17 amino acids. The V end lost 3 bases, the J end lost 0 bases, and 17 bases lay between the germline ends. The germline V gene has CDR1 SGHNT and CDR2 YYREEE (reference sequence). For the CDR3, the DNA is TGTGCCAGCAGCTCTTATATCGCGGGGTCAAGCACAGATACGCAGTATTTT. It codes for CASSSYIAGSSTDTQYF.

The chain recombines TRBV28 with TRBJ1-5; TRBD1 might be the D (5 bases). V lost 6 bases to trimming and J lost 2 bases, with 14 bases between them. The CDR3 sequence is 15 residues long. Germline lookup yields CDR1 MDHEN and CDR2 SYDVKM. The CDR3 sequence: CASSPGRLGNQPQHF. CDR3 sequence (DNA): TGTGCCAGCAGCCCGGGACGGCTGGGCAATCAGCCCCAGCATTTT.

The V call is TRBV6-1, the J call TRBJ2-2; TRBD1 or TRBD2 may be the D gene (5 bases each). Trimming shortened V by 1 base and J by 7 bases, and 10 bases separated the two germline ends. The CDR3 has 14 amino acids. Germline values: CDR1 MNHNS, CDR2 SASEGT. This CDR3 is CASSEVRGIGELFF. CDR3 DNA sequence: TGTGCCAGCAGTGAAGTGAGGGGCATCGGGGAGCTGTTTTTT.